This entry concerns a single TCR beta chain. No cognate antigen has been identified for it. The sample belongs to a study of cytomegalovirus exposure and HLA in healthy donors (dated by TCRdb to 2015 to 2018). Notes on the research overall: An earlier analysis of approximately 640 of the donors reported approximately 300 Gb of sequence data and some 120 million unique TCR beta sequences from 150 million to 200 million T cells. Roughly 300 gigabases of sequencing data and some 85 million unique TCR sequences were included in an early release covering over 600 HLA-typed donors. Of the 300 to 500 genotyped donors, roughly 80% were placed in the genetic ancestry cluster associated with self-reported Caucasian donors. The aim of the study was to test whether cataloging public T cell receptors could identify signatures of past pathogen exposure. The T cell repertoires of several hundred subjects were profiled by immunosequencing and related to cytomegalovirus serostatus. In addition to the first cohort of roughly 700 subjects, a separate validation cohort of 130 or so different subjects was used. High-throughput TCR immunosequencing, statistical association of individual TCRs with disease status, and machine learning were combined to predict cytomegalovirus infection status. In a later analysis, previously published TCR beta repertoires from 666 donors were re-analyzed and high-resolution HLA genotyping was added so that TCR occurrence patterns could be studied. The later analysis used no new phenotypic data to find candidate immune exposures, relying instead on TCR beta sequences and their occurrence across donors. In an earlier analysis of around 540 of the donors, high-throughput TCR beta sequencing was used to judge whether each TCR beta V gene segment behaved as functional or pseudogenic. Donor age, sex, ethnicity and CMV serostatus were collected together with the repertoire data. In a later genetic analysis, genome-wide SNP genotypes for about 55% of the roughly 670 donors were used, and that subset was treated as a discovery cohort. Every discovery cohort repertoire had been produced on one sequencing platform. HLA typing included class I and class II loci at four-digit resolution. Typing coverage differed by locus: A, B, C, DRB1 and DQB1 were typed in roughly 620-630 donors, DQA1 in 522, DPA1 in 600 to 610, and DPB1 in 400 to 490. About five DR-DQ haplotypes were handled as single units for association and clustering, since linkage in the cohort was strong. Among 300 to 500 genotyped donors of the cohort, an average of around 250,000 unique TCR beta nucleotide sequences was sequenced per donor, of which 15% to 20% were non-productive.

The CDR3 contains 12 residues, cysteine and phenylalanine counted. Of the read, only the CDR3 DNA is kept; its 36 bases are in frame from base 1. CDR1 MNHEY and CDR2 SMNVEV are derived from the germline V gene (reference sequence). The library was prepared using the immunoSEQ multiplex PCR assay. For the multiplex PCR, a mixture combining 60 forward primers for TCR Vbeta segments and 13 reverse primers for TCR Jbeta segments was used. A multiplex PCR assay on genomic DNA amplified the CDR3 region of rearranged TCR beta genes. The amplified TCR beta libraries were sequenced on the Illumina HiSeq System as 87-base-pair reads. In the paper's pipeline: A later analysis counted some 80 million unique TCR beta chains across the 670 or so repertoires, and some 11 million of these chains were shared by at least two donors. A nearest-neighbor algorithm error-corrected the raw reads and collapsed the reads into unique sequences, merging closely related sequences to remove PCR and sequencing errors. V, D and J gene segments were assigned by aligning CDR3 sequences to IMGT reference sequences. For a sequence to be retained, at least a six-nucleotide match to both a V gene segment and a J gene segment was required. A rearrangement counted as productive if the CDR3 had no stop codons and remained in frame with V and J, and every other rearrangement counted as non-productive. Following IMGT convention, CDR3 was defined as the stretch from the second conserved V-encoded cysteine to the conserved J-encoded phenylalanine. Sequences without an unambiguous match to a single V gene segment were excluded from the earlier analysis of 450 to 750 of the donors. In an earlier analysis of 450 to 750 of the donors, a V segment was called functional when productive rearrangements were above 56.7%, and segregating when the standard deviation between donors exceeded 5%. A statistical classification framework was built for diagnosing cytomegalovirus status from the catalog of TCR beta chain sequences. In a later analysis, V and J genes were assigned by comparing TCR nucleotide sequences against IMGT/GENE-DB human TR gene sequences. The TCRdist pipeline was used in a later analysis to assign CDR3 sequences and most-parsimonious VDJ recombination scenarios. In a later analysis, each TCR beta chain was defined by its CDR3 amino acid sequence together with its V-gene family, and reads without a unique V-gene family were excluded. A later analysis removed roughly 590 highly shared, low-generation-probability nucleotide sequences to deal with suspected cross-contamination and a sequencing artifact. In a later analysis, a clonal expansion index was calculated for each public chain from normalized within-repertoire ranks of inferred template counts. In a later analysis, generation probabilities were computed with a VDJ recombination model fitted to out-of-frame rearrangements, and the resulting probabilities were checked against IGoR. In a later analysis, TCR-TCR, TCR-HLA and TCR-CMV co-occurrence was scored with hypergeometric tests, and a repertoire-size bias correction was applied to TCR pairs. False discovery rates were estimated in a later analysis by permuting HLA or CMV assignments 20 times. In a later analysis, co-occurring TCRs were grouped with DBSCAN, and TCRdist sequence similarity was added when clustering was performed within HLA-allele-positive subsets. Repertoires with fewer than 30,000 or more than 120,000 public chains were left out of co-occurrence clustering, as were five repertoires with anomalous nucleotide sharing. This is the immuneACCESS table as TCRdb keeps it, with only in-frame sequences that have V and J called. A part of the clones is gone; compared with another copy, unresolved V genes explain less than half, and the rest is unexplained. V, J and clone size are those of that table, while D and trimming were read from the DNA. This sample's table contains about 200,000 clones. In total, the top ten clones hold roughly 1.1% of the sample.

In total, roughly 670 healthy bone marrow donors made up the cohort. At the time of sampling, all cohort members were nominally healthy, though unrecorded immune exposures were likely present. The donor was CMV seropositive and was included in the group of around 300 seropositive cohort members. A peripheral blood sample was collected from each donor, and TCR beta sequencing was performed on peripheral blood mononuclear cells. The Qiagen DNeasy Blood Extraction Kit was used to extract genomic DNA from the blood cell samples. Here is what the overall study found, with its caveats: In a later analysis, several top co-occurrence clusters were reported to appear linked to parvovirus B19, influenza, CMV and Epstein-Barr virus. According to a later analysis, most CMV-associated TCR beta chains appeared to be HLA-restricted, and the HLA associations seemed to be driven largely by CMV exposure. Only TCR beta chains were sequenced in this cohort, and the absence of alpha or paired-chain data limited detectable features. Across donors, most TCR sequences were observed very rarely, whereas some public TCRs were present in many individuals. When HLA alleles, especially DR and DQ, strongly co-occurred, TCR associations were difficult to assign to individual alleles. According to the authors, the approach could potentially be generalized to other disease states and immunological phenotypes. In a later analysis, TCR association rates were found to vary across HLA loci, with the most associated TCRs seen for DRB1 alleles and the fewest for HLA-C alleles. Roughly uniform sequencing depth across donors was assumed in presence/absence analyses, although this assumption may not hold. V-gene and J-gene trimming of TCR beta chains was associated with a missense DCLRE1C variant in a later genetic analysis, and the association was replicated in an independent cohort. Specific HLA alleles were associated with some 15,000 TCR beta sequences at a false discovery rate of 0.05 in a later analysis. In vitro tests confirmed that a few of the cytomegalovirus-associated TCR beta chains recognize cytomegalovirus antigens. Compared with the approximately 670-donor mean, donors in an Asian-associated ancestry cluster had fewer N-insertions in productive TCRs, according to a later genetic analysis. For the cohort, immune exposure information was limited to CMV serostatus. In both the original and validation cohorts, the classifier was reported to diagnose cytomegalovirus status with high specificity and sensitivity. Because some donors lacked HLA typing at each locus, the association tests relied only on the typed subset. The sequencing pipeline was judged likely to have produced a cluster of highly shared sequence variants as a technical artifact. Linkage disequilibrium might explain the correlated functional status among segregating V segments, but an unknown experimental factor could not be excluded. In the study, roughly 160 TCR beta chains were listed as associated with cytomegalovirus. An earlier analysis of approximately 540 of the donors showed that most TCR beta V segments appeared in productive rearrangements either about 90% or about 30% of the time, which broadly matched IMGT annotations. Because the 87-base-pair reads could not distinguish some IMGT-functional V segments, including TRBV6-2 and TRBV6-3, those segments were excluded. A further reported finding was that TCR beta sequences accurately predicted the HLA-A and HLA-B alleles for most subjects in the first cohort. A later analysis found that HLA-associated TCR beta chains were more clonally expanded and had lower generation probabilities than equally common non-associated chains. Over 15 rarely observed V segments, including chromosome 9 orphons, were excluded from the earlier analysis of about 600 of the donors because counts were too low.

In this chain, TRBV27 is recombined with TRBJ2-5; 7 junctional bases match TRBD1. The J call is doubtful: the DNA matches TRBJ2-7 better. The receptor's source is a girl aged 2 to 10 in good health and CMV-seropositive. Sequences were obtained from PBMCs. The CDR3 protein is CASGTDSYEQYF. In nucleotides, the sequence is TGTGCCAGCGGGACAGACTCCTACGAGCAGTACTTC.